The present TCR beta chain was sequenced within a study of cytomegalovirus exposure and HLA in healthy donors. Study conclusions and caveats: The majority of CMV-associated TCR beta chains were reported as apparently HLA-restricted in a later analysis. Segments of the TCR beta V type were, in most cases, productive about 87% or about 30% of the time in an earlier analysis.

PCR involved 60 Vbeta and 13 Jbeta primers. Only in-frame clones appear in the TCRdb table, and some are missing; sequencing was by immunoSEQ multiplex PCR. The table has over 200,000 clones, 65% to 75% seen once. A remark on this clone: The antigen is not known.

There are 14 residues in the CDR3. CDR1 SNHLY and CDR2 FYNNEI come from the germline V gene. This chain connects TRBV2 to TRBJ2-5; TRBD2 agrees at 11 bases. The J call is uncertain, as TRBJ2-7 better fits the DNA end. The source of this sequence is a woman in her twenties or thirties in good health and CMV-seronegative. The sample was PBMCs. In DNA, the CDR3 is TGTGCCAGCAGTGCCGGGACTAGCGGCTACGAGCAGTACTTC. The encoded protein is CASSAGTSGYEQYF.